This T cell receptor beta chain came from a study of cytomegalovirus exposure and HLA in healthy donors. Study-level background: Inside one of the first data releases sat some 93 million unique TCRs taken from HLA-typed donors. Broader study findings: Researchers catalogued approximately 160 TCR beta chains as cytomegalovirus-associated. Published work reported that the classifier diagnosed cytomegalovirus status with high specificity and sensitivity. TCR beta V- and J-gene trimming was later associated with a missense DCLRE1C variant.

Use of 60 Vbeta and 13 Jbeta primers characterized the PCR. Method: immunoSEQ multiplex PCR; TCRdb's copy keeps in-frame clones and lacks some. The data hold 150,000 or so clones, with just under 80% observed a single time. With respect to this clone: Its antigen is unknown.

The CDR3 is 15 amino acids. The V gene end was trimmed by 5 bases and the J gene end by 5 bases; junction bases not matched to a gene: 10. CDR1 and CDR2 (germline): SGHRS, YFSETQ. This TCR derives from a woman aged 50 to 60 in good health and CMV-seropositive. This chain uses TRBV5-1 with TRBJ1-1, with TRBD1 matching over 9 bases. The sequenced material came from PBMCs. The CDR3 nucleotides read TGCGCCAGCAGTTGGGGCGACAGGGGGTTTACTGAAGCTTTCTTT. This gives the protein CASSWGDRGFTEAFF.